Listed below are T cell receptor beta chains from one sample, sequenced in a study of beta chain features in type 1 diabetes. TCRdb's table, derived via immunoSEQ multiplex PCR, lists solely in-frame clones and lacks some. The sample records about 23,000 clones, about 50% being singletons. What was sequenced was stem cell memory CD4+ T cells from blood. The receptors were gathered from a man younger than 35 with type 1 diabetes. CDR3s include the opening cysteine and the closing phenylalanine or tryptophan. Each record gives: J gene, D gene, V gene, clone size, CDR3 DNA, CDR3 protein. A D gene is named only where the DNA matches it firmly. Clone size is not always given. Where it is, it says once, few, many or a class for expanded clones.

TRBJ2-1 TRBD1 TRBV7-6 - TGTGCCAGCAGCCGCGACAGGGACCCCTACAATGAGCAGTTCTTC CASSRDRDPYNEQFF
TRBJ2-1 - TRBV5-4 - TGTGCCAGCAACCCCCACGGTAGCTCCTACAATGAGCAGTTCTTC CASNPHGSSYNEQFF
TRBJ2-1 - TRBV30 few TGTGCCTGGAGTGTACTTCACAGACAGGAGCAGTTCTTC CAWSVLHRQEQFF
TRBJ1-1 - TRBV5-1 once TGCGCCAGCAGCTTAATTGGCGGCATGAACACTGAAGCTTTCTTT CASSLIGGMNTEAFF
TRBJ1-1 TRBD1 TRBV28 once TGTGCCAGCAGACTACAGGGGTACACTGAAGCTTTCTTT CASRLQGYTEAFF
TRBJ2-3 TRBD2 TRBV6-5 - TGTGCCACCATATCGGAGCGGGGGGGATATACGCAGTATTTT CATISERGGYTQYF
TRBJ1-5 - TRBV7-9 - TGTGCCAGCAGCTCCCTTCCCCGGCCCCAGCATTTT CASSSLPRPQHF
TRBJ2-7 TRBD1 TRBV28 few TGTGCCAGCAGACATCCGGACAGGGCCTACGAGCAGTACTTC CASRHPDRAYEQYF
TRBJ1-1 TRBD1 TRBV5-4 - TGTGCCAGCAGCATGATGACAGGGATTGAAGCTTTCTTT CASSMMTGIEAFF
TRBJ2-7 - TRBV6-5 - TGTGCCAGCCGCGGGCGGGAAAGCTCCTACGAGCAGTACTTC CASRGRESSYEQYF
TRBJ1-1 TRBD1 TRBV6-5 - TGTGCCAGCAGCCAGGGGGGTGAAGCTTTCTTT CASSQGGEAFF
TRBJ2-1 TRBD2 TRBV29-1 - TGCAGCGTAAGACTAGCGGGCTCCTACAATGAGCAGTTCTTC CSVRLAGSYNEQFF
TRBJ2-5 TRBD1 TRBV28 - TGTGCCAGCAGTCCTGGACAGGCCTATGGGACCCAGTACTTC CASSPGQAYGTQYF
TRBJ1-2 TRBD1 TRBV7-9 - TGTGCCAGCAGCTTAGGCTTGGGGTTGACAGGGGTACCGTTTGGCTACACCTTC CASSLGLGLTGVPFGYTF
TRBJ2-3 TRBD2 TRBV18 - TGTGCCAGCTCGGATCAGCGGGGGGGCACAGATACGCAGTATTTT CASSDQRGGTDTQYF
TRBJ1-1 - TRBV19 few TGTGCCAGTAGTATAAGGGGGACGGACAGTTTGAACACTGAAGCTTTCTTT CASSIRGTDSLNTEAFF
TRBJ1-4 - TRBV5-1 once TGCGCCAGCAGCTTGGAAGGGGGATTGAGCGAAAAACTGTTTTTT CASSLEGGLSEKLFF
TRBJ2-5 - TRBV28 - TGTGCCAGCAGTTTGTTTAAAGAGACCCAGTACTTC CASSLFKETQYF
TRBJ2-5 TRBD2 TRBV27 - TGTGCCAGCACATCAATAGCTGGGCTAGCGGACTTTCAGACCCAGTACTTC CASTSIAGLADFQTQYF
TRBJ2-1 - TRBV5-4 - TGTGCCAGCAGCTTGGCGGTTAACTCCTACAATGAGCAGTTCTTC CASSLAVNSYNEQFF
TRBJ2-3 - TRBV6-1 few TGTGCCCTCGTGAGCGCAGATACGCAGTATTTT CALVSADTQYF
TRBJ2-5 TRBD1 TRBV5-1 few TGCGCCAGCAGTAGACAGGGGGTTCAAGAGACCCAGTACTTC CASSRQGVQETQYF
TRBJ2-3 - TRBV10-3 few TGTGCCATCAGTGACTCGCAGGGCACAGATACGCAGTATTTT CAISDSQGTDTQYF
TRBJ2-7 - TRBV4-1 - TGCGCCAGCAGCCAAGACGGGGTTACCTACGAGCAGTACTTC CASSQDGVTYEQYF
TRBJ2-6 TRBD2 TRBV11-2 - TGTGCCAGCAGCCAAATGGCGGGGGGTGGGGCCAACGTCCTGACTTTC CASSQMAGGGANVLTF
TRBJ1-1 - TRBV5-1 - TGCGCCAGCAGCCTGCGGGTCAGAATGAACACTGAAGCTTTCTTT CASSLRVRMNTEAFF
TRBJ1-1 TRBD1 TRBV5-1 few TGCGCCAGCAGCACGGGGACAGGACTTACTGAAGCTTTCTTT CASSTGTGLTEAFF
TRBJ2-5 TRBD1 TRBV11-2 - TGTGCCAGCACCCGACAGGGGGCAGGGGAGACCCAGTACTTC CASTRQGAGETQYF
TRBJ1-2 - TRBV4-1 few TGCGCCAGCAGCCCCGGGAACTATGGCTACACCTTC CASSPGNYGYTF
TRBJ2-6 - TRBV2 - TGTGCCAGCAGTGCTAGGGCCAACGTCCTGACTTTC CASSARANVLTF
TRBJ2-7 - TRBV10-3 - TGTGCCATCAAGCCGAGACGGGACACTGGGGAGCAGTACTTC CAIKPRRDTGEQYF
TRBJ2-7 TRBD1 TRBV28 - TGTGCCAGCAGTCAGAGGACAGGCTGGCTAGGCGGGCAGTACTTC CASSQRTGWLGGQYF